This TCR beta chain was observed in a study of OX40 agonist ivuxolimab in advanced cancers. About the study: Participants could have had prior anti-PD-1, anti-PD-L1 or anti-CTLA-4 therapy, and 40% had some.

The assay was immunoSEQ multiplex PCR, and TCRdb's table has in-frame clones only and misses some. The sample shows 70,000 or so clones, more than 80% of them seen only once. A remark on this clone: Its target is not known.

CDR3 length: 17 amino acids. V shed 7 bases and J shed 0 bases, with 19 bases lying between them. Germline-derived CDR1 and CDR2 are SNHLY and FYNNEI. Excluded were patients having autoimmune disease history or systemic immunosuppression. Study results and caveats: Also present in some nonresponders was a low level of normalized T-cell clonal expansion. The mean number of expanded clones was higher in CD8+ T cells than in CD4+.

This clonotype was sampled from an adult with an advanced solid tumor such as melanoma, head and neck, liver or kidney cancer. The chain combines TRBV2 with TRBJ2-1; tentatively, D is TRBD1 (6 bases). The source material was CD4+ or CD8+ T cells sorted from blood, sampled in a trial of the OX40 agonist ivuxolimab. CDR3 region: CASTHRVMSNSYNEQFF. The CDR3 nucleotides are TGTGCCAGCACCCACAGGGTAATGAGTAACTCCTACAATGAGCAGTTCTTC.